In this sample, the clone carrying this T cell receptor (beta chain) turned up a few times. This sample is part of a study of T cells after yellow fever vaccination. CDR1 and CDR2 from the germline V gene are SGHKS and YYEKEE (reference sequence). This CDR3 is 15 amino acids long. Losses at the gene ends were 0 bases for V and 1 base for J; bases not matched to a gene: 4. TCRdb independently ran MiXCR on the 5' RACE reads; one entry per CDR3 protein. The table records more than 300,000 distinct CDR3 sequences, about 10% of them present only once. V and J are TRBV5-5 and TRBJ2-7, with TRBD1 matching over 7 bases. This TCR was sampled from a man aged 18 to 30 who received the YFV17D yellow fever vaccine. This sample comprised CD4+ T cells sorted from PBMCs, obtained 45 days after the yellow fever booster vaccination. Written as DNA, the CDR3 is TGTGCCAGCAGCTTGGGGGACAGCTCATCCTACGAGCAGTACGTC. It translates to CASSLGDSSSYEQYV.